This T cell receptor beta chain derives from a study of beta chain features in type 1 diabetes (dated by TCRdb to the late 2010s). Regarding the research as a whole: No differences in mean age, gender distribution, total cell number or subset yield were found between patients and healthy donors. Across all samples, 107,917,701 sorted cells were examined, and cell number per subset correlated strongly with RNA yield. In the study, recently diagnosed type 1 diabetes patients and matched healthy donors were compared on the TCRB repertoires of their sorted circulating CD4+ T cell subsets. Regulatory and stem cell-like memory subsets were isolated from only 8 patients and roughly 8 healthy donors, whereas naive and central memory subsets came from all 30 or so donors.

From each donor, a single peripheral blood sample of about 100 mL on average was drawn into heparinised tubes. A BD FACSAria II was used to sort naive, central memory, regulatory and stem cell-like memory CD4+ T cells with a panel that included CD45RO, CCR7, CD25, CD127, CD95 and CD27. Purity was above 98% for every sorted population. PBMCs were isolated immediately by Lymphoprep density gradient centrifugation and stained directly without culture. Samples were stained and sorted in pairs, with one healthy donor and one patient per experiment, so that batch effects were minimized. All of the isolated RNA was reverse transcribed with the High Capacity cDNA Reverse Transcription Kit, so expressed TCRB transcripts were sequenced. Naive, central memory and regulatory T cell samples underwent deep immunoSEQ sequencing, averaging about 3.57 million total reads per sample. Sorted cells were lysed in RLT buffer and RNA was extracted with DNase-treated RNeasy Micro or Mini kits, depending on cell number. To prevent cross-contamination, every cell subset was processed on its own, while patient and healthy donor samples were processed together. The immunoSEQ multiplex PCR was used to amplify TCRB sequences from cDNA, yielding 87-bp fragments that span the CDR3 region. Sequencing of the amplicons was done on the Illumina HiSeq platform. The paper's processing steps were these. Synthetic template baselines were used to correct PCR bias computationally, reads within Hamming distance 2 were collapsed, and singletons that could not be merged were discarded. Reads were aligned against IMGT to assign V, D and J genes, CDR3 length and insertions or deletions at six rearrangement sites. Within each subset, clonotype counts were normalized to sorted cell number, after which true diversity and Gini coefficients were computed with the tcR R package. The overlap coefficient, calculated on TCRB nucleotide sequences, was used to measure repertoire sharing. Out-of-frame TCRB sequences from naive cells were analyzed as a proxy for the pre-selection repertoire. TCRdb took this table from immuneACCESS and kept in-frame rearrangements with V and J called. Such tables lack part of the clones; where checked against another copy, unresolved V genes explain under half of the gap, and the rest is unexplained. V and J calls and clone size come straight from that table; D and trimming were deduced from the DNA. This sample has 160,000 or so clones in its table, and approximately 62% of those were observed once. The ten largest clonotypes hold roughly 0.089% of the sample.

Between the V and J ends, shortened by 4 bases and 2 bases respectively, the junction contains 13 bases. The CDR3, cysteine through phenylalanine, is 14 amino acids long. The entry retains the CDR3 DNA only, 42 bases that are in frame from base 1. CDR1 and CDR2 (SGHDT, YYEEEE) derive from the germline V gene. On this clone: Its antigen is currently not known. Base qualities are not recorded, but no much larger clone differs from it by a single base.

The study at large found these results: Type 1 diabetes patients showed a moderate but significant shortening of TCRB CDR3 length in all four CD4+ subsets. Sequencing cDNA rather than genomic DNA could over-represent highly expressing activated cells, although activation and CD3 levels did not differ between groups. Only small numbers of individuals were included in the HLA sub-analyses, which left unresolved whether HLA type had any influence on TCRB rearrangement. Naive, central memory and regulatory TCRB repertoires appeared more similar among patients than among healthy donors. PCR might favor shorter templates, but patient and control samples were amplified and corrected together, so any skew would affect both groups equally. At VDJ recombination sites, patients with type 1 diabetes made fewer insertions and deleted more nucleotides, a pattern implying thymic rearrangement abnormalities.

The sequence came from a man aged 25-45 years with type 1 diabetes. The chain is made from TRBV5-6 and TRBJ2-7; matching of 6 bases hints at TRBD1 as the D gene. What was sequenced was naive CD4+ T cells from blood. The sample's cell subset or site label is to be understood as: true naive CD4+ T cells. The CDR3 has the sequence CASSPTGPTYEQYF. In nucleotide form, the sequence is TGTGCCAGCAGCCCGACAGGACCAACCTACGAGCAGTACTTC.